This T cell receptor (beta chain) was recovered during a study of blood T cells in healthy people across ages. For the second PCR, which ran for about 6 to 12 cycles, a sample-barcoded 5' primer and a J-beta primer mix were used. One entry per CDR3 protein, called by TCRdb with MiXCR from the 5' RACE reads. The sample records more than 700,000 distinct CDR3 sequences, about 48% being singletons. Concerning this clonotype itself: Antigen unknown.

Overall study findings and caveats: Observed TCR beta diversity per million T cells went down as age went up. This fall followed a roughly linear course with age. Expanded clonotype changes were possibly confounded by unknown donor CMV status.

Input material: blood. The receptor was isolated from a man older than 75 in good health.

The CDR3: CASSLGVARQAKNIQYF. The CDR3 nucleotides are TGTGCCAGCAGTTTAGGGGTAGCACGCCAGGCCAAAAACATTCAGTACTTC. This rearrangement joins TRBV12-3 or TRBV12-4 to TRBJ2-4; D is ambiguous. There are 17 residues in the CDR3. The V and J ends lost 1 base and 1 base respectively, with 14 bases between them.